The 3 T cell receptor beta chains below come from one sample, sequenced in a study of identical twins. TCRdb fed the 5' RACE reads into MiXCR, producing one record per CDR3 protein. The sample holds 200,000 to 300,000 distinct CDR3 sequences, about 10% seen once. The sequencing input was memory T cells sorted from blood. These receptors all come from a man aged 50 to 60 in good health.

This clonotype was seen only a few times. This chain connects TRBV5-1 to TRBJ1-2, with TRBD1 as a possible D gene (5 bases). The germline CDR1 and CDR2 sequences are SGHRS and YFSETQ. Trimming took off 0 bases at V and 13 bases at J, with 19 bases between the two ends. The CDR3 contains 14 residues. The CDR3 reads CASSLASYQGAPTF. CDR3 nucleotide sequence: TGCGCCAGCAGCTTGGCCTCGTATCAGGGCGCGCCCACCTTC.

This clonotype was counted many times. This chain connects TRBV20-1 to TRBJ2-3; 7 bases align to TRBD2. V was clipped by 0 bases and J by 2 bases; unmatched bases: 8. The germline V gene encodes CDR1 DFQATT and CDR2 SNEGSKA (reference sequence). The CDR3 length is 16 residues. The CDR3: CSARDESAGLTDTQYF. Here the CDR3 DNA reads TGCAGTGCTAGAGATGAGTCAGCGGGGCTCACAGATACGCAGTATTTT.

This clonotype was counted a few times. This chain joins TRBV6-2 or TRBV6-3 and TRBJ1-1; D perhaps matches TRBD1 (6 bases). The CDR3 spans 14 residues. CDR1 is MNHEY and CDR2 is SVGEGT in the germline V gene. V gave up 10 bases and J gave up 8 bases, with 23 bases separating them. CDR3 residues: CATGLGARPGEAFF. CDR3 sequence (DNA): TGTGCCACCGGTCTGGGGGCCCGGCCCGGAGAAGCTTTCTTT.